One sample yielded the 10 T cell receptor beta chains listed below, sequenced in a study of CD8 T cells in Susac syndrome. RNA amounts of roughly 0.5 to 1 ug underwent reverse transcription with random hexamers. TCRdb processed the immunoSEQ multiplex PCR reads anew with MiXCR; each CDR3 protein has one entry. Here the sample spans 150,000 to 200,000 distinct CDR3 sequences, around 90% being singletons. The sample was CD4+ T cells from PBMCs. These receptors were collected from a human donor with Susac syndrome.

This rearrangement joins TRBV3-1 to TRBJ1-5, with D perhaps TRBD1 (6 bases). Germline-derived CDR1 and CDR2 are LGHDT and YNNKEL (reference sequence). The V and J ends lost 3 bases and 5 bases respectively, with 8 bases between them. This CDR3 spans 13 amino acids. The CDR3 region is CASSHRGDQPQHF. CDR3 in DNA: TGTGCCAGCAGCCACAGGGGCGATCAGCCCCAGCATTTT. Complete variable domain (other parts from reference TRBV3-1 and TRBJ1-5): DTAVSQTPKYLVTQMGNDKSIKCEQNLGHDTMYWYKQDSKKFLKIMFSYNNKELIINETVPNRFSPKSPDKAHLNLHINSLELGDSAVYFCASSHRGDQPQHFGDGTRLSIL.

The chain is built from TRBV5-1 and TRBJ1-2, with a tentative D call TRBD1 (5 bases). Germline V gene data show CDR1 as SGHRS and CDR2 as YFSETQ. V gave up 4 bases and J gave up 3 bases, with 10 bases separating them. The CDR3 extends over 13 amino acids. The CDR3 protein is CASSTRVDYGYTF. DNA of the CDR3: TGCGCCAGCAGCACCAGGGTAGACTATGGCTACACCTTC.

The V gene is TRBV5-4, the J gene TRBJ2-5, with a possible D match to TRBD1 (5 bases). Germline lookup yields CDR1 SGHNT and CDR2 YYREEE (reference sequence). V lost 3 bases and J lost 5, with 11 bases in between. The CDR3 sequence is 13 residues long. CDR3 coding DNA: TGTGCCAGCAGCTCCAGACAGATGGAGACCCAGTACTTC. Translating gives CASSSRQMETQYF.

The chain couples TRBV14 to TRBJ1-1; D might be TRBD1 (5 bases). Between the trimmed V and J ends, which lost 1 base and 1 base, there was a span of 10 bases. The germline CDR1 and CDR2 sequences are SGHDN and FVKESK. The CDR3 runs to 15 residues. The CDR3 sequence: CASSQGQLPNTEAFF. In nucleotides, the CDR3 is TGTGCCAGCAGCCAAGGACAGTTGCCGAACACTGAAGCTTTCTTT.

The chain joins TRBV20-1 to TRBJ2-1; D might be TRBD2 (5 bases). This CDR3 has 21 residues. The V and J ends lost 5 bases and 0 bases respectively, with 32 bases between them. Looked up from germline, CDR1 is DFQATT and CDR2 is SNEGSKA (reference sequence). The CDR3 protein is CSAPGYSVVQAKGGSYNEQFF. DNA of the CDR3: TGCAGTGCTCCGGGATACTCGGTTGTACAAGCCAAGGGTGGCTCCTACAATGAGCAGTTCTTC.

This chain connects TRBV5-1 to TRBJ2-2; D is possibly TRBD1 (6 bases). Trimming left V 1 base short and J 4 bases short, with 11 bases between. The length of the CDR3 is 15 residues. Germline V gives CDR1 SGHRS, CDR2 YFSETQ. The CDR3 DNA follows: TGCGCCAGCAGCTTGTCAACAGGGAGCACCGGGGAGCTGTTTTTT. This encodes CASSLSTGSTGELFF.

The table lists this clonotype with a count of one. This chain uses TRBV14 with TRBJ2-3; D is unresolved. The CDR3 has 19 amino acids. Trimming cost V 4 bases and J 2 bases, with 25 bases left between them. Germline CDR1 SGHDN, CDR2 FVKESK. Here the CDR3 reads CASSRQPGVWTTFTDTQYF. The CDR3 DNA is TGTGCCAGCAGCCGACAACCGGGTGTTTGGACGACTTTCACAGATACGCAGTATTTT.

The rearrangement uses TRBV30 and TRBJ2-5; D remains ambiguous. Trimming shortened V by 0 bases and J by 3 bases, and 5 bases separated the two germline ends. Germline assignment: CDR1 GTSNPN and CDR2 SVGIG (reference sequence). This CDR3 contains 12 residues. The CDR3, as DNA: TGTGCCTGGAGTGTAAGAAAAGAGACCCAGTACTTC. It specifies CAWSVRKETQYF.

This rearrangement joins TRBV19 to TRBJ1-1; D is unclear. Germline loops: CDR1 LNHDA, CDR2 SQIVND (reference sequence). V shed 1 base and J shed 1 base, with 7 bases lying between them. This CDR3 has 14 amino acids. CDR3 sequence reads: CASSIGTRNTEAFF. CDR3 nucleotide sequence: TGTGCCAGTAGTATAGGGACGAGGAACACTGAAGCTTTCTTT.

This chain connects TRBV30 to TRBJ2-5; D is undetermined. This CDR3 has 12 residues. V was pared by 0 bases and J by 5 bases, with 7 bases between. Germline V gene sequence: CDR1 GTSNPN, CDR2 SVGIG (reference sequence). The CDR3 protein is CAWSVGLETQYF. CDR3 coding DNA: TGTGCCTGGAGTGTTGGTTTGGAGACCCAGTACTTC.